This is a list of T cell receptor beta chains from one sample in a study of cytomegalovirus exposure and HLA in healthy donors. Produced via immunoSEQ multiplex PCR; TCRdb's table is partial and in-frame only. The data contain about 160,000 clones, 80% to 90% of them singletons. Sequencing was performed on PBMCs. The receptors originated from a male donor in good health and CMV-seronegative. Each CDR3 is given with its conserved first and last residue. Each record gives: J gene, clone size, D gene, V gene, CDR3 DNA, CDR3 protein. A D gene is named only where the DNA matches it firmly. For some rows the clone size is stated as once, few or many, or as a class when expanded; others skip it.

>TRBJ2-2|.|TRBD2|TRBV9
TGTGCCAGCAGCGTAGGTCCGGGGGGGCCGGTCGGGGAGCTGTTTTTT
CASSVGPGGPVGELFF
>TRBJ2-3|.|.|TRBV2
TGTGCCAGCAGTGAAGCGCGAAGAGATACGCAGTATTTT
CASSEARRDTQYF
>TRBJ1-5|.|TRBD1|TRBV19
TGTGCCAGTAGCTGGACAGGGGATAGCAATCAGCCCCAGCATTTT
CASSWTGDSNQPQHF
>TRBJ2-4|once|.|TRBV12-5
TGTGCTCCTCAAGGGCAGGGAATGGCCAAAAACATTCAGTACTTC
CAPQGQGMAKNIQYF
>TRBJ1-4|.|.|TRBV11-2
TGTGCCAGCAGCTTATACGGACAGCTTCCTAATGAAAAACTGTTTTTT
CASSLYGQLPNEKLFF
>TRBJ2-5|.|.|TRBV27
TGTGCCAGCAGTCCTGAGGAGAATCAAGAGACCCAGTACTTC
CASSPEENQETQYF
>TRBJ1-1|few|.|TRBV10-3
TGTGCCATCAGTGAGAGAGGCCACACTGAAGCTTTCTTT
CAISERGHTEAFF
>TRBJ2-7|.|TRBD1|TRBV4-1
TGCGCCAGCAGCCACCGAACCGGACAGGGACCAAGCTCCTACGAGCAGTACTTC
CASSHRTGQGPSSYEQYF
>TRBJ2-7|once|TRBD1|TRBV14
TGTGCCAGCAGCCAAAGAGGGACAGGGCCTACCTACGAGCAGTACTTC
CASSQRGTGPTYEQYF
>TRBJ1-6|few|.|TRBV6-1
TGTGCCAGCAGTGAAGGGACAAGAAGTTCACCCCTCCACTTT
CASSEGTRSSPLHF
>TRBJ1-5|.|TRBD1|TRBV5-1
TGCGCCAGCAGCTGGGACAGGGATCAGCCCCAGCATTTT
CASSWDRDQPQHF
>TRBJ1-2|.|TRBD1|TRBV5-4
TGTGCCAGCAGCGTGACAGGGGTGGCCGGCTATGGCTACACCTTC
CASSVTGVAGYGYTF
>TRBJ1-2|.|TRBD1|TRBV30
TGTGCCTGGAGTTTCTCCGGGACAGCCTATGGCTACACCTTC
CAWSFSGTAYGYTF
>TRBJ1-4|.|TRBD1|TRBV5-6
TGTGCCAGCAGCTTCTTGGGTGGACAGGGTACAGAAAAACTGTTTTTT
CASSFLGGQGTEKLFF
>TRBJ2-7|.|TRBD2|TRBV28
TGTGCCAGCAGACCGGGACTAGCGGCTTACGAGCAGTACTTC
CASRPGLAAYEQYF
>TRBJ1-2|.|.|TRBV7-2
TGTGCCAGCAGCTTGGACCACCCAGGGGGCTACACCTTC
CASSLDHPGGYTF
>TRBJ1-1|.|.|TRBV7-9
TGTGCCAGCAGCTTAGCCTCGACTTTAGAAGCTTTCTTT
CASSLASTLEAFF
>TRBJ2-2|.|.|TRBV5-6
TGTGCCAGCAGCTCCAGGGGAACCGGGGAGCTGTTTTTT
CASSSRGTGELFF
>TRBJ2-7|.|.|TRBV7-2
TGTGCCAGCAGCTTAGGTCGCAGCTACGAGCAGTACTTC
CASSLGRSYEQYF
>TRBJ2-3|.|TRBD2|TRBV7-2
TGTGCCAGCAGCTTAACAGGACTAGCGGGGGCAGATACGCAGTATTTT
CASSLTGLAGADTQYF